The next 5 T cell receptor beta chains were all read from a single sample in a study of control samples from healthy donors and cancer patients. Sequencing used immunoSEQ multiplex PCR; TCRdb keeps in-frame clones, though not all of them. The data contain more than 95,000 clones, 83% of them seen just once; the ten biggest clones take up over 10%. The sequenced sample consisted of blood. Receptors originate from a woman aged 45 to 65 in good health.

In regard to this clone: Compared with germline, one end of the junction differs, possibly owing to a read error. The CDR3: CASSLDRDNEQFF. Written as DNA, the CDR3 is TGTGCTAGCAGCTTAGACAGGGACAATGAGCAGTTCTTC. The chain carries TRBV7-7 and TRBJ2-1, with TRBD1 matching 7 bases. This CDR3 has 13 amino acids. Germline assignment: CDR1 SSHAT and CDR2 FNYEAQ (reference sequence).

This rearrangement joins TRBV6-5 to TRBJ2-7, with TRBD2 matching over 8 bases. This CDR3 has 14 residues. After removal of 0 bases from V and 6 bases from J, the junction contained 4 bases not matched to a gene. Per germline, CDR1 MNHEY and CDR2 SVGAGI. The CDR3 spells CASSYSTGGREQYF. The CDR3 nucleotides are TGTGCCAGCAGTTACTCGACGGGGGGGCGCGAGCAGTACTTC.

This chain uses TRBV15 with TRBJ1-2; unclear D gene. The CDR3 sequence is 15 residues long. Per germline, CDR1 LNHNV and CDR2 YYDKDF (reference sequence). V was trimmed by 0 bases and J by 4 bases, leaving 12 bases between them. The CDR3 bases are TGTGCCACCAGCAGAGATCTTCCGGGGAGCTATGGCTACACCTTC. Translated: CATSRDLPGSYGYTF.

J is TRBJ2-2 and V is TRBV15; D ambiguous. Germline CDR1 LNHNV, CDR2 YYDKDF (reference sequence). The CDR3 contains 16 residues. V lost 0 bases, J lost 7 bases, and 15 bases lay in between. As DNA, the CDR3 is TGTGCCACCAGCAGAGAACTGTCGGCAGCAGGCGGGGAGCTGTTTTTT. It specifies CATSRELSAAGGELFF.

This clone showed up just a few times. This chain's CDR3 is CAWSVRSINEQFF. The CDR3 region has the DNA TGTGCCTGGAGTGTACGTTCTATCAATGAGCAGTTCTTC. The chain recombines TRBV30 with TRBJ2-1; D not certain. The V gene lost 0 bases and the J gene lost 6 bases, with 9 bases spanning the gap. This CDR3 region has 13 residues. The germline CDR1 and CDR2 sequences are GTSNPN and SVGIG (reference sequence).